Listed below are T cell receptor beta chains from one sample, sequenced in a study of control samples from healthy donors and cancer patients. Clones were read by immunoSEQ multiplex PCR, and TCRdb kept only the in-frame ones, dropping some. There are 100,000 to 130,000 clones in the sample; around four fifths occur only once, and 5% to 8.5% lies in the top ten. Sequenced material: blood. These receptor sequences come from a man between 18 and 29 years old in good health. Both conserved end residues are part of each CDR3. The order of the fields is V gene, CDR3 length, J gene, CDR3 protein.

V: TRBV5-1
length: 15
J: TRBJ2-3
CDR3: CASSFGGPSTDTQYF

V: TRBV30
length: 13
J: TRBJ1-1
CDR3: CAWGEFLNTEAFF

V: TRBV9
length: 15
J: TRBJ2-1
CDR3: CASSVGTGFINEQFF

V: TRBV7-8
length: 20
J: TRBJ2-6
CDR3: CASSRGDPRVGASGANVLTF

V: TRBV30
length: 18
J: TRBJ1-6
CDR3: CAWSAPWEWDRGNSPLHF

V: TRBV5-6
length: 14
J: TRBJ1-4
CDR3: CASSLGTVGEKLFF

V: TRBV30
length: 14
J: TRBJ1-2
CDR3: CAWSRDRGTDGYTF

V: TRBV3-1/TRBV3-2
length: 16
J: TRBJ1-4
CDR3: CASSQDRRQGREKLFF

V: TRBV2
length: 16
J: TRBJ1-2
CDR3: CASSEALLDSMYGYTF

V: TRBV28
length: 13
J: TRBJ1-1
CDR3: CASSFGAYTEAFF

V: TRBV9
length: 14
J: TRBJ1-6
CDR3: CASSVGTPNSPLHF

V: TRBV7-8
length: 17
J: TRBJ1-2
CDR3: CASSPVEAGAVSYGYTF

V: TRBV24-1
length: 13
J: TRBJ2-3
CDR3: CATSETSTDTQYF

V: TRBV10-2
length: 14
J: TRBJ1-4
CDR3: CASSEGQQLGKLFF

V: TRBV19
length: 15
J: TRBJ2-3
CDR3: CASSTAGAGTDTQYF

V: TRBV4-1
length: 16
J: TRBJ1-4
CDR3: CASSQGQGASNEKLFF

V: TRBV7-9
length: 15
J: TRBJ1-6
CDR3: CASSLKTGENSPLHF

V: TRBV11-3
length: 18
J: TRBJ1-4
CDR3: CASSSPQGTTPTNEKLFF

V: TRBV6-1
length: 16
J: TRBJ2-4
CDR3: CASSETDGVAKNIQYF

V: TRBV4-1
length: 17
J: TRBJ2-3
CDR3: CASSQSQAGAGTDTQYF

V: TRBV19
length: 16
J: TRBJ1-3
CDR3: CASSIGLGYLGNTIYF

V: TRBV30
length: 15
J: TRBJ2-3
CDR3: CAWSVQGLGTDTQYF

V: TRBV5-1
length: 21
J: TRBJ1-1
CDR3: CASSSGLAGTYGITQNTEAFF

V: TRBV3-1/TRBV3-2
length: 15
J: TRBJ1-2
CDR3: CASSLRGKFNYGYTF

V: TRBV4-2
length: 13
J: TRBJ1-3
CDR3: CASSQGRGNTIYF

V: TRBV5-1
length: 14
J: TRBJ1-1
CDR3: CASSPGTLNTEAFF

V: TRBV28
length: 17
J: TRBJ1-2
CDR3: CASTPLGVDRGRYGYTF

V: TRBV6-2/TRBV6-3
length: 11
J: TRBJ1-2
CDR3: CASSWNYGYTF